This is a list of T cell receptor beta chains from one sample in a study of Graves' ophthalmopathy and Graves' hyperthyroidism. TCRdb reprocessed the multiplex PCR reads with MiXCR, giving one entry per CDR3 protein. The sample yields hundreds of thousands of distinct CDR3 sequences, over 40% seen once. Specimen: peripheral blood. These receptors were obtained from an adult man with Graves' ophthalmopathy. The CDR3 runs from the conserved cysteine through the conserved F or W. D genes are given only for firm matches. Where a row states a size, it is once, few, many or the class of an expanded clone; other rows omit it.

clone_size	v_call	j_call	d_call	cdr3_nt	cdr3_aa
NA	TRBV19	TRBJ1-1	NA	TGTGCCAGTAGCCCGGACATCAACACTGAAGCTTTCTTT	CASSPDINTEAFF
NA	TRBV10-3	TRBJ1-1	NA	TGTGCCATCAGTGGGGGACCATATACGGGTTCGTCTGAAGCTTTCTTT	CAISGGPYTGSSEAFF
few	TRBV7-8	TRBJ1-1	NA	TGTGCCAGCAGCCTGGAGAGGGTAATGAACACTGAAGCTTTCTTT	CASSLERVMNTEAFF
NA	TRBV10-3	TRBJ2-7	TRBD1	TGTGCCAGCAGCCAGAGACAGGGCGCGGCCTACGAGCAGTACTTC	CASSQRQGAAYEQYF
many	TRBV7-2	TRBJ2-5	NA	TGTGCCAGCAGTCTCGTGAGGGGGGCCAAAGAGACCCAGTACTTC	CASSLVRGAKETQYF
many	TRBV5-1	TRBJ1-3	NA	TGCGCCAGCAGCCTGGTGGGGAGGAAGACTGGAAACACCATATATTTT	CASSLVGRKTGNTIYF
many	TRBV12-3/TRBV12-4	TRBJ2-5	NA	TGTGCCAGCAGTTTCGTAAACCCCGGGGAGACCCAGTACTTC	CASSFVNPGETQYF
NA	TRBV14	TRBJ1-4	NA	TGTGCCAGCTCACCTCAGCAGGGAAATGATGAAAAACTGTTTTTT	CASSPQQGNDEKLFF
NA	TRBV7-8	TRBJ2-2	NA	TGTGCCAGCAGTTCCGACAGGTTTGGAACCGGGGAGCTGTTTTTT	CASSSDRFGTGELFF
NA	TRBV19	TRBJ2-7	NA	TGTGCCAGTAGTGAAGCAGCTGATGGCTACGAGCAGTACTTC	CASSEAADGYEQYF
many	TRBV5-1	TRBJ2-7	NA	TGCGCCAGCAGCGTAGACGGTTTTCACTACGAGCAGTACTTC	CASSVDGFHYEQYF
NA	TRBV25-1	TRBJ1-1	NA	TGTGCTAGAGCCGCGGGGACGAACACTGAAGCTTTCTTT	CARAAGTNTEAFF
NA	TRBV10-3	TRBJ1-6	NA	TGTGCCATCAGTGTCCGGCGGGACGGTTCACCCCTCCACTTT	CAISVRRDGSPLHF
many	TRBV11-1	TRBJ1-2	NA	TGTGCCAGCAGCCTTAACTGGGGGAAAGACGGCTACACCTTC	CASSLNWGKDGYTF
many	TRBV4-3	TRBJ1-2	NA	TGCGCCAGCAGCCTAGAGAGGTGGAGTGGCTACACCTTC	CASSLERWSGYTF
many	TRBV19	TRBJ2-7	TRBD1	TGTGCCAGTAGTCAGAGGAGGGACAGGGACTACGAGCAGTACTTC	CASSQRRDRDYEQYF
NA	TRBV4-1	TRBJ1-2	NA	TGTGCCACCCGGGAGGGTTTGGGTGGCTGCACCTTC	CATREGLGGCTF
NA	TRBV6-5	TRBJ2-2	TRBD1	TGTGCCAGCAGTTACGGACAGGTTGGCGGGGAGCTGTTTTTT	CASSYGQVGGELFF
NA	TRBV10-2	TRBJ2-2	TRBD2	TGCGCCAGCAGCCAAGATGTAATAGCGGGGAACACCGGGGAGCTGTTTTTT	CASSQDVIAGNTGELFF
many	TRBV29-1	TRBJ1-1	NA	TGCAGTATCAGGGTCACTGAAGCTTTCTTT	CSIRVTEAFF
many	TRBV20-1	TRBJ2-7	TRBD2	TGCAGTGCCCAACCTCTAGCGGGAGAGGGTTTCTACGAGCAGTACTTC	CSAQPLAGEGFYEQYF
NA	TRBV12-3/TRBV12-4	TRBJ1-1	NA	TGTGCCAGCAGTTCGGAGCGGGGTCCCGGACTCTTT	CASSSERGPGLF
NA	TRBV7-2	TRBJ1-2	TRBD1	TGTGCCAGCAGCTTGGGGGACAGGGATGGCTACACCTTC	CASSLGDRDGYTF
NA	TRBV12-3/TRBV12-4	TRBJ1-6	TRBD1	TGTGCCAGCAGTTTATCAGGGGGGAATTCACCCCTCCACTTT	CASSLSGGNSPLHF
NA	TRBV6-6	TRBJ2-7	NA	TGTGCCAGCAGTTACCTTGGGGAAAACTACGAGCAGTACTTC	CASSYLGENYEQYF
NA	TRBV11-2	TRBJ1-2	NA	NA	CASSVAPGTWDTF
many	TRBV20-1	TRBJ2-7	NA	TGCAGTGCTAGAGGAGGAAACCTAGTCGAGCAGTACTTC	CSARGGNLVEQYF
NA	TRBV29-1	TRBJ2-2	NA	TGCAGCGTTGGGGATCGCGAGCTGTTTTTT	CSVGDRELFF
NA	TRBV24-1	TRBJ1-2	TRBD1	TGTGCCACCAGTGACATCGGGACAGGAGACTATGGCTACACCTTC	CATSDIGTGDYGYTF
many	TRBV19	TRBJ1-6	NA	TGTGCCAGTAGTGCCGCGACAGGAACGGGTTCACCCCTCCACTTT	CASSAATGTGSPLHF
NA	TRBV9	TRBJ1-2	NA	TGTGCCAGCAGCGTCGAGGGCCCGACCTTCCCCGGTGGCTACACCTTC	CASSVEGPTFPGGYTF
many	TRBV13	TRBJ1-2	TRBD1	TGTGCCAGTCGTACGGGACAGGGGGATGGCTACACCTTC	CASRTGQGDGYTF
many	TRBV19	TRBJ1-1	NA	TGTGCCAGTAGTATGCCGCGGGGGGGCCGAGGGAGGACTGAAGCTTTCTTT	CASSMPRGGRGRTEAFF
NA	TRBV10-3	TRBJ1-2	NA	TGTGCCATCAGTGCTCCGACTCCGAACTATGGCTACACCTTC	CAISAPTPNYGYTF
many	TRBV2	TRBJ2-7	TRBD1	TGTGCCAGCAGGGCCGGGACAGGGGAATACGAGCAGTACTTC	CASRAGTGEYEQYF
many	TRBV7-8	TRBJ1-3	NA	TGTGCCAGCAGCTTAGACCCTGAAACGTCTTTGACTGGAAACACCATATATTTT	CASSLDPETSLTGNTIYF
NA	TRBV7-2	TRBJ2-5	NA	TGTGCCAGCCCTGGGGAGACCCAGTACTTC	CASPGETQYF
NA	TRBV2	TRBJ2-7	NA	TGTGCCAGCGGGGACGGGTACAATGAGCAGTACTTC	CASGDGYNEQYF
NA	TRBV7-8	TRBJ1-6	NA	TGTGCCAGCAGCACAACGGACGGACGAAATCAGCCCCTCCACTTT	CASSTTDGRNQPLHF
many	TRBV2	TRBJ1-2	TRBD1	TGTGCCAGCAGTGCACCGGGACAGGCTACTAACTATGGCTACACCTTC	CASSAPGQATNYGYTF
NA	TRBV29-1	TRBJ2-7	TRBD2	TGCAGCGTCACCCTAGCGGGGAACGAGCAGTACTTC	CSVTLAGNEQYF
NA	TRBV20-1	TRBJ2-7	TRBD2	TGCAGTGCTGGAAGCGGGAGTTCCTACGAGCAGTACTTC	CSAGSGSSYEQYF
many	TRBV7-9	TRBJ1-2	TRBD1	TGTGCCAGCAGCAACACCCGGGACAGGGGTATGCACTATGGCTACACCTTC	CASSNTRDRGMHYGYTF
many	TRBV25-1	TRBJ1-1	NA	TGTGCCAGCAGTGCAAAGACTGCATCGTACACTGAAGCTTTCTTT	CASSAKTASYTEAFF
NA	TRBV7-2	TRBJ1-5	NA	TGTGCCAGCAGCTTAGGTAGGGCAGGGACCCGCAATCAGCCCCAGCATTTT	CASSLGRAGTRNQPQHF
many	TRBV20-1	TRBJ1-1	TRBD1	TGCAGTGCTAGAGAAACAGGGGACACTGAAGCTTTCTTT	CSARETGDTEAFF